The sequence of this TCR beta chain was determined in a study of neurological immune-mediated disorders. Findings and caveats of the study: One related-CDR3 cluster, which may be a signature, held the repertoires of 18 of 34 multiple sclerosis patients after phylogenetic grouping.

This clonotype was seen ten or more times. Its antigen remains unidentified. cDNA synthesis was performed by 5'RACE with 10-nucleotide random UMIs. Each CDR3 protein gets one entry after TCRdb re-called the 5' RACE reads with MiXCR. The table has roughly 70,000 distinct CDR3 sequences, 3% to 5% seen once. The unsorted libraries originated from 2 million PBMCs that had been stored at -80 C. Germline trimming cut 2 bases from V and 1 base from J; bases unmatched to any gene: 7. This CDR3 region has 16 residues. Germline CDR1 MNHEY, CDR2 SVGEGT. The rearrangement joins TRBV6-2 or TRBV6-3 to TRBJ1-2; TRBD1 aligns across 7 bases. This TCR was sampled from a young man with multiple sclerosis. The sequenced sample was PBMCs. The CDR3 loop is CASSYPGQSYNYGYTF. The CDR3 nucleotides are TGTGCCAGCAGTTACCCGGGACAGAGTTATAACTATGGCTACACCTTC.